This TCR beta chain was captured by sequencing in a study of CD8+ T cells in alopecia areata. Remarks on this clone: As yet, its antigen is unknown.

Study-level results: Patients shared TCRs less clearly than mice did, possibly for HLA-related reasons. Clonality exceeded that of normal scalp in lesional scalp, most notably in alopecia totalis/universalis. Normal skin contains resident alphabeta T cells, and these are also sequenced in scalp samples.

It was cDNA, reverse transcribed from extracted RNA, that served as the sequencing template. Produced via immunoSEQ multiplex PCR; TCRdb's table is partial and in-frame only. Among about 110,000 clones listed, 59% were seen once. The germline CDR1 and CDR2 sequences are MGHDK and SYGVNS. This CDR3 contains 15 residues. The germline V and J ends were trimmed by 2 bases and 5 bases, with 15 bases remaining between them. The authors sorted CD4+ and CD8+ T cells from PBMCs. This TCR was sampled from a human donor in good health. The chain is built from TRBV25-1 and TRBJ2-5; no clear D. The sequenced sample consisted of CD8+ T cells sorted from blood. The CDR3 DNA reads TGTGCCAGCAGTGAACACGTCGGGTCGCGGGAGACCCAGTACTTC. Translating gives CASSEHVGSRETQYF.